Below, one TCR beta chain is given with its context. Its matching antigen is unknown. This specimen comes from a study of naive and memory T cell subsets. Broader study findings: In CD4 and CD8 cells, diversity dropped from naive through EMRA. TCR abundance followed a power law differing between naive and memory subsets. A few larger clonotypes appeared in naive repertoires, especially CD8, possibly memory cells re-expressing CD45RA. Findings for naive and memory subsets could not be checked against ground truth.

Two oligonucleotides, mixed equimolar, formed the beta constant-region primer covering TRBC1 and TRBC2. Nested alpha and beta constant-region primers with the SP2 primer drove four PCR rounds on ligated cDNA. An oligonucleotide with the SP2 primer and a 12-nucleotide UMI was ligated to the cDNA 3' end. TCRdb called the UMI-ligation and nested PCR reads again in MiXCR, with one record for every CDR3 protein. The sample holds 130,000 to 150,000 distinct CDR3 sequences, roughly 23% seen once. Per the germline V gene, CDR1 is MDHEN and CDR2 is SYDVKM. The CDR3 length is 12 residues. Trimming took off 6 bases at V and 4 bases at J, with 10 bases between the two ends.

The chain employs TRBV28 and TRBJ2-7, with a tentative D call TRBD2 (5 bases). Sequencing was done on a sample of naive CD4+ T cells from blood. This TCR came from a human donor in good health. DNA for the CDR3: TGTGCCAGCAGGTCCCGGGGTTACGAGCAGTACTTC. It is translated as CASRSRGYEQYF.